The rows below give T cell receptor beta chains drawn from one sample of a study of OX40 agonist ivuxolimab in advanced cancers. Clones were read by immunoSEQ multiplex PCR, and TCRdb kept only the in-frame ones, dropping some. The top ten hold over 30% of the sample, which has fewer than 25,000 clones, approximately 88% seen once. The material was CD4+ or CD8+ T cells sorted from blood, obtained in a trial of the OX40 agonist ivuxolimab. These receptors were obtained from an adult with an advanced solid tumor such as melanoma, head and neck, liver or kidney cancer. CDR3s include the opening cysteine and the closing phenylalanine or tryptophan. Each record gives: J gene, D gene, clone size, V gene, CDR3 DNA, CDR3 protein. A D gene is named only where the DNA matches it firmly. Clone sizes are given selectively: once, few, many, or a class where the clone is expanded.

TRBJ1-2	-	-	TRBV7-8	TGTGCCAGCAGCTTAGACGGGACAGGCTACACCTTC	CASSLDGTGYTF
TRBJ1-2	-	-	TRBV2	TGTGCCAGCAGTGACAAGGGGGGTCAGGGCTACACCTTC	CASSDKGGQGYTF
TRBJ2-3	-	-	TRBV21-1	TGTGCCAGCAGCAAAGTTGAGGGTTCGTGCACAGATACGCAGTATTTT	CASSKVEGSCTDTQYF
TRBJ2-1	-	many	TRBV13	TGTGCCAGCAGCTCACCCTCGGCGGGAACCTACAATGAGCAGTTCTTC	CASSSPSAGTYNEQFF
TRBJ2-2	-	-	TRBV6-5	TGTGCCAGCAGTTACTCTGGGTGGGTGGAGCTGTTTTTT	CASSYSGWVELFF
TRBJ2-7	-	-	TRBV19	TGTGCCAGTAGTATAGATCTGGAAACAAGCAGGGCCAGCTCCTACGAGCAGTACTTC	CASSIDLETSRASSYEQYF
TRBJ1-1	-	-	TRBV5-5	TGTGCCAGCAGCTTGGGACCTGAAGCTTTCTTT	CASSLGPEAFF
TRBJ2-3	-	-	TRBV9	TGTGCCAGCAGCGTACAGGGCAGGCGCACAGATACGCAGTATTTT	CASSVQGRRTDTQYF
TRBJ2-3	-	once	TRBV9	TGTGCCAGCAGCGTGCGGACACAGAGTAGCACAGATACGCAGTATTTT	CASSVRTQSSTDTQYF
TRBJ1-6	-	once	TRBV9	TGTGCCAGCAGCGCGGGGGGTATGGGTGTAGGATCACCCCTCCACTTT	CASSAGGMGVGSPLHF
TRBJ2-7	TRBD2	-	TRBV6-5	TGTGCCAGCAGTTACTCGGGTAGCGGGGTGTACGAGCAGTACTTC	CASSYSGSGVYEQYF
TRBJ1-1	-	-	TRBV27	TGTGCCAGCAGCTTGATGATGAACACTGAAGCTTTCTTT	CASSLMMNTEAFF
TRBJ1-5	TRBD1	-	TRBV5-1	TGCGCCAGCAGCTTGGCCGGGACAGGGGATCAGCCCCAGCATTTT	CASSLAGTGDQPQHF
TRBJ1-3	-	-	TRBV5-1	TGCGCCAGCAGCTTGGATGTAGGGGAGGGAAACACCATATATTTT	CASSLDVGEGNTIYF
TRBJ2-1	TRBD2	-	TRBV7-8	TGTGCCAGCAGCTTAGACGGGAGGCACAATGAGCAGTTCTTC	CASSLDGRHNEQFF
TRBJ1-1	-	-	TRBV6-6	TGTGCCAGCAGCCCTTTGACGGCGGCAGGGACTGAAGCTTTCTTT	CASSPLTAAGTEAFF
TRBJ2-7	-	-	TRBV21-1	TGTGCCAGCTACGAACCGGGGATCCTCTTCTACGAGCAGTACTTC	CASYEPGILFYEQYF
TRBJ2-1	TRBD1	few	TRBV6-6	TGTGCCAGCAAGCCGACAGGGTCCAATGAGCAGTTCTTC	CASKPTGSNEQFF
TRBJ2-7	TRBD2	-	TRBV4-1	TGCGCCAGCAGCCAACAAGGAGGGCAATGGACTAGCGGGAGAAACTACGAGCAGTACTTC	CASSQQGGQWTSGRNYEQYF
TRBJ2-3	TRBD1	few	TRBV10-3	TGTGCCATCAGCTCCAGACAGGGTGGGAACACAGATACGCAGTATTTT	CAISSRQGGNTDTQYF
TRBJ1-1	-	-	TRBV5-6	TGTGCCAGCAGTTTTGGGCGTGAGGATGAAGCTTTCTTT	CASSFGREDEAFF
TRBJ2-1	-	-	TRBV29-1	TGCAGCGTTGAAGGAGCGAGGGGCTCCTACAATGAGCAGTTCTTC	CSVEGARGSYNEQFF
TRBJ2-3	-	-	TRBV5-6	TGTGCCAGCAGCTTGGAGGTCTACACAGATACGCAGTATTTT	CASSLEVYTDTQYF
TRBJ1-1	TRBD1	once	TRBV7-9	TGTGCCAGCAGCTTAGTACAGGGGCCCAAGAACACTGAAGCTTTCTTT	CASSLVQGPKNTEAFF
TRBJ2-7	TRBD1	-	TRBV6-6	TGTGCCAGCAGCCCCCTTCCCGGGACAGGGGTCTACGAGCAGTACTTC	CASSPLPGTGVYEQYF
TRBJ1-4	TRBD1	few	TRBV7-8	TGTGCCAGCAGCACCCTGACAGGGACTAATGAAAAACTGTTTTTT	CASSTLTGTNEKLFF
TRBJ2-7	TRBD2	-	TRBV2	TGTGCCAGCAGAAATACCGGGACTAGCGGGGAGGTAACCTACGAGCAGTACTTC	CASRNTGTSGEVTYEQYF
TRBJ2-3	TRBD2	-	TRBV4-1	TGCGCCAGCAGCCAAGATGGCCCTCGAGAGGGGAGGGCCCTCACAGATACGCAGTATTTT	CASSQDGPREGRALTDTQYF
TRBJ2-3	-	few	TRBV4-1	TGCGCCAGCACACAAGATCGAGCAGATACGCAGTATTTT	CASTQDRADTQYF
TRBJ1-4	-	-	TRBV9	TGTGCCAGCAGCGTAGGAGGAACTAATGAAAAACTGTTTTTT	CASSVGGTNEKLFF
TRBJ2-5	-	-	TRBV7-9	TGTGCCAGCAGCTTAGATCTAGCGTCAGAGACCCAGTACTTC	CASSLDLASETQYF
TRBJ2-1	-	-	TRBV6-5	TGTGCCAGCAGTTTGCCAGGGGAGGACTACAATGAGCAGTTCTTC	CASSLPGEDYNEQFF
TRBJ2-1	-	-	TRBV7-8	TGTGCCAGCAGCTTAGCCCCTAGCGCTTCCTACAATGAGCAGTTCTTC	CASSLAPSASYNEQFF
TRBJ2-1	TRBD1	-	TRBV29-1	TGCAGCGTTGAAGGGGACAGGGGTTATGAGCAGTTCTTC	CSVEGDRGYEQFF
TRBJ2-2	-	-	TRBV30	TGTGCCTGGAGTGGCCCACGGACTACGAACACCGGGGAGCTGTTTTTT	CAWSGPRTTNTGELFF
TRBJ2-5	-	-	TRBV6-5	TGTGCCAGCAGTTACGGCAGCGGCAAAGAGACCCAGTACTTC	CASSYGSGKETQYF
TRBJ2-2	TRBD1	once	TRBV7-8	TGTGCCAGCAGCTCAGGGGGTACCGGGGAGCTGTTTTTT	CASSSGGTGELFF
TRBJ2-2	-	-	TRBV7-9	TGTGCCAGCAGCTTGGGGCCACGTGGTGTGAACACCGGGGAGCTGTTTTTT	CASSLGPRGVNTGELFF
TRBJ2-5	-	-	TRBV9	TGTGCCAGCAGCGTAGCTGGGACTCTGGAGACCCAGTACTTC	CASSVAGTLETQYF
TRBJ2-7	-	once	TRBV7-6	TGTGCCAGCAGCTACCTCAGGGGGGTTGCCTACGAGCAGTACTTC	CASSYLRGVAYEQYF
TRBJ2-5	TRBD1	-	TRBV27	TGTGCCAGCAAACTCCGGGACAGGGGGACGGAGACCCAGTACTTC	CASKLRDRGTETQYF
TRBJ1-2	TRBD1	-	TRBV30	TGTGCCTGGAGTCCAGGGGGAAGCTATGGCTACACCTTC	CAWSPGGSYGYTF
TRBJ2-7	-	-	TRBV7-2	TGTGCCAGCAGCTCAGGGTGGAAGCAGTACTTC	CASSSGWKQYF
TRBJ2-7	TRBD1	-	TRBV5-4	TGTGCCAGCAGCTACCCCGAGACAGGGATTTACGAGCAGTACTTC	CASSYPETGIYEQYF
TRBJ2-3	-	-	TRBV27	TGTGCCAGCAGAGGGGCTTTCACAGATACGCAGTATTTT	CASRGAFTDTQYF
TRBJ1-2	-	-	TRBV27	TGTGCCAGCACCAACGGGACATACTATGGCTACACCTTC	CASTNGTYYGYTF